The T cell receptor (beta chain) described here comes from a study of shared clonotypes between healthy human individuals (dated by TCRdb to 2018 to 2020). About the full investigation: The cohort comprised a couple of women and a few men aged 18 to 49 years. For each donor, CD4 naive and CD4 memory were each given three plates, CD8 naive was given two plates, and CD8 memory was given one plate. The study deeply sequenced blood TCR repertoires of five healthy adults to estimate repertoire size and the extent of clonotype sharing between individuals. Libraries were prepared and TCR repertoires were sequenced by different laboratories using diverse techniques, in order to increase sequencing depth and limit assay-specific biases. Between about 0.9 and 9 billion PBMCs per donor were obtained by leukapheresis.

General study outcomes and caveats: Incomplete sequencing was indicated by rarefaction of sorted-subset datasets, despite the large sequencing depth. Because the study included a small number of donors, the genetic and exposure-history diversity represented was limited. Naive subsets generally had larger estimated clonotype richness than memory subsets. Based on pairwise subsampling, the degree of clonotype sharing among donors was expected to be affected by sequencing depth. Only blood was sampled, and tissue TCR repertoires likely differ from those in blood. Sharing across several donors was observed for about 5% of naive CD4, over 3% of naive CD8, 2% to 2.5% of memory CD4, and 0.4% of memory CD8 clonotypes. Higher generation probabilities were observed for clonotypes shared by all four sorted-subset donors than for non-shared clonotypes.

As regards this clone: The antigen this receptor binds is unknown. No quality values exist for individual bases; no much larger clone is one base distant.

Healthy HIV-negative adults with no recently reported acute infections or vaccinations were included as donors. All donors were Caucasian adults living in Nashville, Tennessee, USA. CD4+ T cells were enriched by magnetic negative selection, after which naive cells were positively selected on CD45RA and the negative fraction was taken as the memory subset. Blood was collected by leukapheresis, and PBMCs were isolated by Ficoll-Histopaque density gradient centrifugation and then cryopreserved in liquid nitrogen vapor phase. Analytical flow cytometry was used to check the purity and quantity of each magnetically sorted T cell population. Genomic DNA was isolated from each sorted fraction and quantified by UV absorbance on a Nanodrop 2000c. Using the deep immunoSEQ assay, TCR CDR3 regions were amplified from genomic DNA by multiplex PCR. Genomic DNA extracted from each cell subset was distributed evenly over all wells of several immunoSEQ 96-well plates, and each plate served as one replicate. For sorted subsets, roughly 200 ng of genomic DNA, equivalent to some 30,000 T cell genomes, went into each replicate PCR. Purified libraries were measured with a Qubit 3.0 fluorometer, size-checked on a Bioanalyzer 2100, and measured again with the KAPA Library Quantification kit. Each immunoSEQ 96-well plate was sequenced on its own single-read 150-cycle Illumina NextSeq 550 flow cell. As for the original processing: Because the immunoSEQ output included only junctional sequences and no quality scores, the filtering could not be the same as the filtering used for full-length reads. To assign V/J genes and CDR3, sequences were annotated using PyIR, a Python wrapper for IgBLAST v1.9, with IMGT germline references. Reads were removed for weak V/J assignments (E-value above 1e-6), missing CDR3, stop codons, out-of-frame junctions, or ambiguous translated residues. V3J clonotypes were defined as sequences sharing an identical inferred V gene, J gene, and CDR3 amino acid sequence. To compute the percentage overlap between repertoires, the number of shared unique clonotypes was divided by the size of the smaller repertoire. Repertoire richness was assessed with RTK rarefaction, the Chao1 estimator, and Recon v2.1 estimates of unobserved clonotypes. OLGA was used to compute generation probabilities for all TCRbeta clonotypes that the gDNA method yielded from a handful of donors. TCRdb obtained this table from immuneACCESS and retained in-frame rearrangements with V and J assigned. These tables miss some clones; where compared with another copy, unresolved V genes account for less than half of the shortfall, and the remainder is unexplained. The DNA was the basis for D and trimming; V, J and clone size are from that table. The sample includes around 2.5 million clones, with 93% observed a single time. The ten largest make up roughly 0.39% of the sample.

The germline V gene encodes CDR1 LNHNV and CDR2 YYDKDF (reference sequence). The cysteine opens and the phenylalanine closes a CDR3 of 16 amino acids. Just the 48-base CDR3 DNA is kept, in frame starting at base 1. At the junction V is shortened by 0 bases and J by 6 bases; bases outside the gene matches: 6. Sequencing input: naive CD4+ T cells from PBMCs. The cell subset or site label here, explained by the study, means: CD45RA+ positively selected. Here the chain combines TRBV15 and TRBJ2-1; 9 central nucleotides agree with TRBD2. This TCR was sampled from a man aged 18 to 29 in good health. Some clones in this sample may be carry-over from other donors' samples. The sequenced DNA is TGTGCCACCAGCAGAGAAATAGCGGGAGTAAGCAATGAGCAGTTCTTC. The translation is CATSREIAGVSNEQFF.